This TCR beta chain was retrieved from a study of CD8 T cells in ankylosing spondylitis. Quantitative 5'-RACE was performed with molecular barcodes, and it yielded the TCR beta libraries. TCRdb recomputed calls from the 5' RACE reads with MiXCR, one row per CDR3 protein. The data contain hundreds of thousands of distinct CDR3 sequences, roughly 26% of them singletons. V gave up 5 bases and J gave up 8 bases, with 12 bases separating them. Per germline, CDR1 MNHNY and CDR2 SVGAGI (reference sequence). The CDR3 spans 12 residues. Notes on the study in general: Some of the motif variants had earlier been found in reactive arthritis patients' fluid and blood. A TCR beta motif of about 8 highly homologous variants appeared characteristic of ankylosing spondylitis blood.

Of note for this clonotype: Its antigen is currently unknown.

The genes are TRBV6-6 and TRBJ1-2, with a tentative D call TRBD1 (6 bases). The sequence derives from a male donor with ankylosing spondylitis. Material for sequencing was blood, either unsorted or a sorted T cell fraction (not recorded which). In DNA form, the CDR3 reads TGTGCCAGCAGTGCGTACAGGGAGGGCTACACCTTC. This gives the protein CASSAYREGYTF.